The T cell receptor (beta chain) described here comes from a study of CD8 T cells in ankylosing spondylitis. The authors made TCR beta libraries by quantitative 5'-RACE with molecular barcodes. TCRdb reprocessed the 5' RACE reads with MiXCR, giving one entry per CDR3 protein. In the table there are 390,000 or so distinct CDR3 sequences, approximately 20% of which are singletons. This clonotype was detected a few times. The antigen is unknown. Study conclusions and caveats: What appeared characteristic of ankylosing spondylitis blood was a TCR beta motif of fewer than ten highly homologous variants. Disease-linked clones were reportedly significantly enriched in matched ankylosing spondylitis synovial fluid. There were earlier reports of some motif variants in reactive arthritis synovial fluid and blood. With a CD8+ phenotype, disease-linked clones were relatively rare in peripheral blood.

Trimming stripped 5 bases from V and 6 bases from J, with 8 bases between. This CDR3 is built from 13 residues. The sample consisted of blood, either unsorted or a sorted T cell fraction (not recorded which). The gene calls are TRBV12-3 or TRBV12-4 and TRBJ1-6; D gene uncertain. The sequence was obtained from a male donor with ankylosing spondylitis. The CDR3: CASSATSNSPLHF. The DNA for the CDR3 is TGTGCCAGCAGTGCGACGAGTAATTCACCCCTCCACTTT.